One sample yielded the 22 T cell receptor beta chains listed below, sequenced in a study of blood T cell repertoires in COVID-19. Libraries were prepared by immunoSEQ multiplex PCR; TCRdb keeps only in-frame clonotypes and omits some of them. The table shows 30,000 or so clones, with roughly nine tenths occurring only once. The material sequenced was peripheral blood. The receptors derive from an elderly man with acute or convalescent COVID-19.

This clone is a singleton in its sample. The J gene is TRBJ2-3, the V gene TRBV13, with 10 nucleotides matching TRBD1. Germline V CDR1 and CDR2: PRHDT, FYEKMQ (reference sequence). The length of the CDR3 is 15 residues. The V and J ends lost 5 bases and 7 bases, in that order; junction bases with no gene match: 9. The CDR3 nucleotides are TGTGCCAGCAGCCCTCGGGGACAGGGGAGGAATACGCAGTATTTT. Residues: CASSPRGQGRNTQYF. Together with reference TRBV13 and TRBJ2-3, the CDR3 gives the full variable domain: AAGVIQSPRHLIKEKRETATLKCYPIPRHDTVYWYQQGPGQDPQFLISFYEKMQSDKGSIPDRFSAQQFSDYHSELNMSSLELGDSALYFCASSPRGQGRNTQYFGPGTRLTVL.

The chain couples TRBV18 to TRBJ1-4; D call uncertain. V lost 0 bases, J lost 8 bases, and 13 bases lay in between. This CDR3 spans 15 amino acids. The germline gives CDR1 KGHSH, CDR2 LQKENI. The chain's CDR3 is CASSPPAGRPEKLFF. The DNA of the CDR3 is TGTGCCAGCTCACCACCGGCAGGCAGGCCCGAAAAACTGTTTTTT.

There are a few counts of this clone. The rearrangement uses TRBV28 and TRBJ1-2; possibly TRBD1 for D (5 bases). CDR1 is MDHEN, CDR2 SYDVKM, per germline. The V end lost 7 bases, the J end lost 6 bases, and 15 bases lay between the germline ends. The CDR3 is 13 residues long. For the CDR3, the DNA is TGTGCCAGCATTGATCAGGGTTACGATGGCTACACCTTC. This sequence encodes CASIDQGYDGYTF.

The rearrangement links TRBV27 to TRBJ1-2, with 8 bases aligning to TRBD1. The CDR3 runs 15 residues. The junction had 12 bases not matched to a gene; V was cut back by 6 bases and J by 6 bases. CDR1 is MNHEY, CDR2 SMNVEV, per germline (reference sequence). The CDR3 DNA reads TGTGCCAGCAGGACCACGCAGGGGGCGCGGGATGGCTACACCTTC. The encoded protein is CASRTTQGARDGYTF.

The genes are TRBV5-5 and TRBJ1-6, with D hard to call. V was trimmed by 4 bases and J by 4 bases, leaving 9 bases between them. This CDR3 is built from 14 residues. Looked up from germline, CDR1 is SGHKS and CDR2 is YYEKEE (reference sequence). The CDR3 nucleotides read TGTGCCAGCAGCCCAAGCCTATATAATTCACCCCTCCACTTT. It translates to CASSPSLYNSPLHF.

V and J are TRBV27 and TRBJ2-7; TRBD2 aligns across 7 bases. Losses at the gene ends were 8 bases for V and 3 bases for J; bases not matched to a gene: 13. This CDR3 spans 15 amino acids. Germline V CDR1 and CDR2: MNHEY, SMNVEV (reference sequence). Here the CDR3 reads CASVVFGGGSYEQYF. CDR3 DNA sequence: TGTGCCAGCGTCGTATTCGGCGGGGGTAGCTACGAGCAGTACTTC.

This rearrangement joins TRBV19 to TRBJ1-2, with 9 nucleotides matching TRBD1. Germline lookup yields CDR1 LNHDA and CDR2 SQIVND (reference sequence). V lost 6 bases and J lost 2; bases outside the gene matches: 4. CDR3 length: 14 amino acids. The CDR3 nucleotides are TGTGCCAGTAGCCAGACAGGGGGAAACTATGGCTACACCTTC. This encodes CASSQTGGNYGYTF.

This rearrangement joins TRBV21-1 to TRBJ1-1; the table calls TRBD1, which could not be checked here. TRBV21-1 constitutes a pseudogene. The CDR3 consists of 14 residues. The CDR3 DNA is TGTGCCAGCAGCCGTCGGGACAGAGACACTGAAGCTTTCTTT. It codes for CASSRRDRDTEAFF.

The rearrangement joins TRBV10-3 to TRBJ2-3, with 9 nucleotides matching TRBD2. This CDR3 has 18 residues. The J segment lost 4 bases and the V segment lost 3 bases, leaving 14 bases of the junction unmatched. Germline CDR1 reads ENHRY; CDR2 reads SYGVKD. The CDR3 protein is CAISDSSHRGLAADTQYF. As DNA, the CDR3 is TGTGCCATCAGTGACTCCAGTCACAGGGGACTAGCAGCAGATACGCAGTATTTT.

There are a few counts of this clone. This chain links TRBV4-1 with TRBJ1-2; D is ambiguous. This CDR3 comprises 13 residues. Germline V CDR1 and CDR2: MGHRA, YSYEKL. V was trimmed by 0 bases and J by 9 bases, leaving 11 bases between them. Here the CDR3 DNA reads TGCGCCAGCAGCCAAGATCTAGGAAGGAGCTACACCTTC. Protein product: CASSQDLGRSYTF.

This clone occurred once. The rearrangement uses TRBV27 and TRBJ1-2; D is unresolved. The CDR3 spans 14 residues. Between the trimmed V and J ends, which lost 5 bases and 6 bases, there was a span of 16 bases. CDR1 MNHEY and CDR2 SMNVEV come from the germline V gene (reference sequence). CDR3 residues: CASSPWAEGNGYTF. The CDR3 nucleotides are TGTGCCAGCAGTCCCTGGGCCGAAGGAAATGGCTACACCTTC.

The chain is built from TRBV5-1 and TRBJ1-1; a possible D gene is TRBD1 (5 bases). CDR1 and CDR2 from the germline V gene are SGHRS and YFSETQ. CDR3 size: 13 residues. V dropped 3 bases and J dropped 1 base, with 7 bases sitting between them. CDR3 residues: CASSWRGNTEAFF. The CDR3 DNA sequence: TGCGCCAGCAGCTGGAGGGGGAACACTGAAGCTTTCTTT. The variable domain in full, completed from reference TRBV5-1 and TRBJ1-1, reads KAGVTQTPRYLIKTRGQQVTLSCSPISGHRSVSWYQQTPGQGLQFLFEYFSETQRNKGNFPGRFSGRQFSNSRSEMNVSTLELGDSALYLCASSWRGNTEAFFGQGTRLTVV.

This clone was detected only once. The V call is TRBV20-1, the J call TRBJ1-1; D remains ambiguous. Germline lookup yields CDR1 DFQATT and CDR2 SNEGSKA (reference sequence). The CDR3 contains 11 residues. The V gene lost 3 bases and the J gene lost 3 bases, with 5 bases spanning the gap. The CDR3 here is CSAREDTEAFF. The CDR3 region has the DNA TGCAGTGCTAGGGAGGACACTGAAGCTTTCTTT.

This chain connects TRBV29-1 to TRBJ1-2; TRBD1 matches at 12 bases. V dropped 6 bases and J dropped 3; count of bases not matched to a gene: 2. The CDR3 contains 13 residues. Germline CDR1 and CDR2: SQVTM and ANQGSEA. CDR3 region: CSVGTGGDYGYTF. The DNA of the CDR3 is TGCAGCGTCGGGACAGGGGGCGACTATGGCTACACCTTC.

The chain is built from TRBV6-1 and TRBJ1-2; 9 bases map to TRBD1. J was trimmed by 5 bases and V by 3 bases; bases with no gene match: 7. The CDR3 runs to 15 residues. Germline CDR1 reads MNHNS; CDR2 reads SASEGT. The CDR3 region has the DNA TGTGCCAGCAGTGACCGGGACAGGGTCGGGTATGGCTACACCTTC. It specifies CASSDRDRVGYGYTF.

The chain uses TRBV2 and TRBJ2-5, with D possibly TRBD1 on 6 matching bases. V gave up 7 bases and J gave up 7 bases, with 13 bases separating them. Germline CDR1 is SNHLY and CDR2 is FYNNEI. The CDR3 loop spans 12 amino acids. In DNA form, the CDR3 reads TGTGCCAGCATGACAACAGGGAGGACCCAGTACTTC. This encodes CASMTTGRTQYF.

This clone showed up just a few times. The chain joins TRBV7-8 to TRBJ2-2; possible D gene TRBD2, 5 bases. With 0 bases removed from V and 5 bases from J, the gap between germline ends came to 10 bases. Per the germline V gene, CDR1 is SGHVS and CDR2 is FQNEAQ. The CDR3 loop spans 15 amino acids. Written as DNA, the CDR3 is TGTGCCAGCAGCTTAGCTAGCGAAGGAACCGGGGAGCTGTTTTTT. It translates to CASSLASEGTGELFF.

The V call is TRBV9, the J call TRBJ1-3; tentative D call: TRBD1 (5 bases). The V gene's germline CDR1 is SGDLS and CDR2 YYNGEE. The ends were cut back, 0 bases at V and 0 bases at J, with 13 bases in the middle. The CDR3 is 17 residues long. In DNA form, the CDR3 reads TGTGCCAGCAGCGTAGCGGGGGGAACAGACTCTGGAAACACCATATATTTT. Translating gives CASSVAGGTDSGNTIYF.

This sequence joins TRBV10-3 and TRBJ2-1; tentatively, D is TRBD2 (6 bases). Trimming shortened V by 1 base and J by 3 bases, and 7 bases separated the two germline ends. Germline CDR1 is ENHRY and CDR2 is SYGVKD. CDR3 length: 14 amino acids. The CDR3, as DNA: TGTGCCATCAGTGAGTTGGGGGGCTACAATGAGCAGTTCTTC. Encoded protein: CAISELGGYNEQFF.

The rearrangement uses TRBV21-1 and TRBJ1-1. TRBV21-1 is flagged as a pseudogene. The CDR3 extends over 14 amino acids. The DNA for the CDR3 is TGTGCCAGCAGCAAAGATTCGGTGAACACTGAAGCTTTCTTT. It specifies CASSKDSVNTEAFF.

The rearrangement links TRBV19 to TRBJ1-2, with 11 bases aligning to TRBD1. CDR1 LNHDA and CDR2 SQIVND come from the germline V gene (reference sequence). The CDR3 totals 16 residues. Trimming at V came to 4 bases and at J to 7 bases, leaving 11 bases not matched to a gene. CDR3 nucleotides: TGTGCCAGTAGTACTTCTTGGGACAGGGGGAGTCTTGGCTACACCTTC. Amino acid sequence: CASSTSWDRGSLGYTF.

The V and J genes are TRBV19 and TRBJ1-6; D possibly corresponds to TRBD1 (5 bases). The V and J ends lost 4 bases and 7 bases respectively, with 8 bases between them. This CDR3 contains 13 residues. Germline V gives CDR1 LNHDA, CDR2 SQIVND (reference sequence). Written as DNA, the CDR3 is TGTGCCAGTAGTACAGGGCCGAATTCACCCCTCCACTTT. As protein: CASSTGPNSPLHF.